The rows below give T cell receptor beta chains drawn from one sample of a study of OX40 agonist ivuxolimab in advanced cancers. TCRdb's table, derived via immunoSEQ multiplex PCR, lists solely in-frame clones and lacks some. The data show 65,000 to 90,000 clones, about 90% seen once. Specimen: CD4+ or CD8+ T cells sorted from blood, collected in a trial of the OX40 agonist ivuxolimab. The receptors were sampled from an adult with an advanced solid tumor such as melanoma, head and neck, liver or kidney cancer. CDR3s include the opening cysteine and the closing phenylalanine or tryptophan. Fields, in order: J gene, D gene, V gene, clone size, CDR3 protein, CDR3 DNA. A D gene is named only where the DNA matches it firmly. For some rows the clone size is stated as once, few or many, or as a class when expanded; others skip it.

J: TRBJ2-1
D: -
V: TRBV6-5
size: -
CDR3: CASSYSAEAGYNEQFF
DNA: TGTGCCAGCAGTTACTCTGCGGAGGCAGGCTACAATGAGCAGTTCTTC

J: TRBJ1-3
D: TRBD1
V: TRBV5-5
size: -
CDR3: CASLASGGSGNTIYF
DNA: TGTGCCAGCTTGGCCTCAGGGGGCTCTGGAAACACCATATATTTT

J: TRBJ2-7
D: -
V: TRBV30
size: -
CDR3: CAWSQGSPYEQYF
DNA: TGTGCCTGGAGTCAGGGTAGCCCCTACGAGCAGTACTTC

J: TRBJ1-2
D: -
V: TRBV4-3
size: -
CDR3: CASSQEAGLDYGYTF
DNA: TGCGCCAGCAGCCAAGAGGCCGGGCTGGACTATGGCTACACCTTC

J: TRBJ1-1
D: TRBD1
V: TRBV7-8
size: -
CDR3: CASSLDETGGAEGNTEAFF
DNA: TGTGCCAGCAGCTTAGACGAGACAGGGGGCGCTGAGGGGAACACTGAAGCTTTCTTT

J: TRBJ1-5
D: TRBD1
V: TRBV5-1
size: -
CDR3: CASSQGTASNQPQHF
DNA: TGCGCCAGCAGCCAGGGGACAGCCAGCAATCAGCCCCAGCATTTT

J: TRBJ2-3
D: -
V: TRBV11-3
size: once
CDR3: CASSREDTQYF
DNA: TGTGCCAGCAGCCGGGAAGATACGCAGTATTTT

J: TRBJ2-1
D: TRBD2
V: TRBV7-3
size: -
CDR3: CASSLTGIAGDPYNEQFF
DNA: TGTGCCAGCAGCTTAACGGGCATAGCGGGAGACCCCTACAATGAGCAGTTCTTC

J: TRBJ2-3
D: -
V: TRBV7-2
size: -
CDR3: CASSRGGAADTQYF
DNA: TGTGCCAGCAGCCGTGGGGGGGCCGCAGATACGCAGTATTTT

J: TRBJ2-3
D: TRBD2
V: TRBV9
size: -
CDR3: CASSVTLAGVTDTQYF
DNA: TGTGCCAGCAGCGTTACCCTAGCGGGGGTCACAGATACGCAGTATTTT

J: TRBJ2-1
D: -
V: TRBV7-3
size: -
CDR3: CASSLIGSYNEQFF
DNA: TGTGCCAGCAGCTTAATTGGCTCCTACAATGAGCAGTTCTTC

J: TRBJ1-1
D: -
V: TRBV6-1
size: once
CDR3: CASSEGLGWGSTEAFF
DNA: TGTGCCAGCAGTGAAGGACTGGGATGGGGGAGCACTGAAGCTTTCTTT

J: TRBJ2-3
D: TRBD1
V: TRBV6-1
size: -
CDR3: CASSGTGGEDTQYF
DNA: TGTGCCAGCAGCGGGACAGGGGGCGAAGATACGCAGTATTTT

J: TRBJ1-2
D: -
V: TRBV15
size: -
CDR3: CATSRVEGGYTF
DNA: TGTGCCACCAGCAGAGTGGAGGGTGGCTACACCTTC

J: TRBJ2-7
D: -
V: TRBV28
size: -
CDR3: CASSARTGYEQYF
DNA: TGTGCCAGCAGTGCCCGAACGGGTTACGAGCAGTACTTC

J: TRBJ2-5
D: -
V: TRBV23-1
size: -
CDR3: CASEEETQYF
DNA: TGCGCCAGCGAGGAAGAGACCCAGTACTTC

J: TRBJ1-1
D: TRBD1
V: TRBV7-9
size: -
CDR3: CASSFPDRGLTEAFF
DNA: TGTGCCAGCAGCTTCCCGGACAGGGGACTCACTGAAGCTTTCTTT

J: TRBJ1-2
D: -
V: TRBV4-1
size: -
CDR3: CASSQVNTGYNGYTF
DNA: TGCGCCAGCAGCCAAGTCAATACAGGGTATAATGGCTACACCTTC

J: TRBJ2-3
D: -
V: TRBV13
size: -
CDR3: CASSWSTDTQYF
DNA: TGTGCCAGCAGCTGGAGCACAGATACGCAGTATTTT

J: TRBJ2-5
D: -
V: TRBV30
size: -
CDR3: CAWSVGAGMGETQYF
DNA: TGTGCCTGGAGTGTGGGGGCAGGGATGGGAGAGACCCAGTACTTC

J: TRBJ1-2
D: TRBD1
V: TRBV28
size: -
CDR3: CASRRLTGISYTF
DNA: TGTGCCAGCAGGAGATTGACAGGGATCAGCTACACCTTC

J: TRBJ1-2
D: -
V: TRBV20-1
size: -
CDR3: CGWGYGYTF
DNA: TGCGGGTGGGGCTATGGCTACACCTTC

J: TRBJ1-5
D: -
V: TRBV11-3
size: -
CDR3: CASRDLQGFNQPQHF
DNA: TGTGCCAGCAGAGACCTACAGGGTTTCAATCAGCCCCAGCATTTT